This T cell receptor (beta chain) emerged from a study of beta chain features in type 1 diabetes. Broader study findings: A pattern of fewer insertions and more deletions at VDJ junctions was seen in type 1 diabetes patients. Moderately but significantly shorter TCRB CDR3s were found in Type 1 diabetes patients in all four CD4+ subsets. Resolution of whether HLA type affects TCRB rearrangement was not achieved here.

Sorting based on CD45RO/CCR7/CD25/CD127/CD95/CD27 separated CD4+ naive, central memory, regulatory and stem cell-like memory cells. This clone showed up just a few times. Antigen specificity is unknown. Of the isolated RNA, all was reverse transcribed, and so the sequenced material was expressed TCRB transcripts. Repertoires were generated with immunoSEQ multiplex PCR, while TCRdb's copy carries only in-frame clones and drops some. This table has 300,000 to 450,000 clones, around 13% appearing once. Specimen: naive CD4+ T cells from blood. The clonotype was recovered from a man aged 18 to 30 in good health.

The CDR3 protein is CASSSGGGDTQYF. CDR3 DNA sequence: TGTGCCAGCAGCTCGGGAGGCGGGGATACGCAGTATTTT. The chain links TRBV7-3 to TRBJ2-3, with 7 bases lining up with TRBD2. Germline-derived CDR1 and CDR2 are SGHTA and FQGTGA. After removal of 4 bases from V and 6 bases from J, the junction contained 4 bases not matched to a gene. The CDR3 length is 13 residues.